The clone carrying this TCR beta chain was counted ten times or more. V dropped 5 bases and J dropped 5 bases, with 21 bases sitting between them. The CDR3 loop spans 16 amino acids. From germline, CDR1 is SGHVS and CDR2 FQNEAQ. This sample was included in a study of read filtering for tumor transcriptome and immune sequencing. The overall study: R-ISS stage counts were 8 for I, 15 to 20 for II, 7 for III. IR-seq gave about 3.5 to 10.27 million TCR reads per sample; RNA-seq gave roughly 75 to 1,300.

Every patient had bone marrow sampled while the disease was active. This library used around 400 ng RNA and molecular barcoded adaptors spanning alpha/delta and beta/gamma chains. TCRdb called the reads again in MiXCR, with one record for every CDR3 protein. The repertoire holds around 40,000 distinct CDR3 sequences, about 13% seen once, with 25% to 35% in the top ten. The receptor comes from a donor over 35 with multiple myeloma. The sample was a population of CD138-negative cells sorted from bone marrow. The chain links TRBV7-8 to TRBJ2-5; a possible D gene is TRBD2 (5 bases). Here the CDR3 reads CASSPPPWRARETQYF. DNA for the CDR3: TGTGCCAGCAGCCCCCCTCCTTGGCGGGCGAGGGAGACCCAGTACTTC.